A single sample is the source of the 15 T cell receptor beta chains below, sequenced in a study of cytomegalovirus exposure and HLA in healthy donors. It was with 60 Vbeta and 13 Jbeta primers that the PCR ran. Libraries were prepared by immunoSEQ multiplex PCR; TCRdb keeps only in-frame clonotypes and omits some of them. The sample has under 150,000 clones, around 80% seen once; the top ten hold 2% to 2.5%. Sequences were obtained from PBMCs. The receptors derive from a man younger than 35 in good health and CMV-seronegative.

This chain connects TRBV6-6 to TRBJ2-7, with D possibly matching TRBD2 (6 bases). The CDR3 totals 15 residues. V was trimmed by 2 bases and J by 0 bases, leaving 11 bases between them. Germline-derived CDR1 and CDR2 are MNHNY and SVGAGI (reference sequence). CDR3 in DNA: TGTGCCAGCAGTTACGACGGGGGTAGCTCCTACGAGCAGTACGTC. Its translation: CASSYDGGSSYEQYV.

The gene calls are TRBV5-4 and TRBJ1-2; TRBD1 matches 9 bases. Germline V gives CDR1 SGHNT, CDR2 YYREEE (reference sequence). Trimming took 4 bases from V and 11 from J; bases not matched to a gene: 6. CDR3 length: 12 amino acids. CDR3 nucleotide sequence: TGTGCCAGCAGCATCGGACAGGGGAGGTACACCTTC. It codes for CASSIGQGRYTF.

The V gene is TRBV19, the J gene TRBJ2-5; a weak D match, TRBD1 (5 bases). Trimming removed 5 bases from V and 5 bases from J, with 15 bases in between. The CDR3 loop spans 14 amino acids. Germline-derived CDR1 and CDR2 are LNHDA and SQIVND (reference sequence). The CDR3 here is CASSAPGNWETQYF. The CDR3, as DNA: TGTGCCAGTAGTGCGCCAGGGAATTGGGAGACCCAGTACTTC.

For the CDR3, the DNA is TGTGCCAGCAGAAACTATATAGCCAAAAACATTCAGTACTTC. This sequence encodes CASRNYIAKNIQYF. The chain joins TRBV6-1 to TRBJ2-4; D not certain. Germline assignment: CDR1 MNHNS and CDR2 SASEGT. V lost 6 bases and J 0 bases, leaving 9 bases between the germline ends. The CDR3 extends over 14 amino acids.

V gene TRBV7-2 combines with J gene TRBJ2-2; no definite D call. Deletions cut 0 bases from V and 2 bases from J, with 4 bases between. This CDR3 is 14 amino acids long. In germline, CDR1 is SGHTA, CDR2 FQGNSA. Here the CDR3 DNA reads TGTGCCAGCAGCTTAGCCACTAACACCGGGGAGCTGTTTTTT. This sequence encodes CASSLATNTGELFF.

The rearrangement links TRBV11-3 to TRBJ2-2; perhaps TRBD1 as D (5 bases). The CDR3 is 15 amino acids. The germline V gene encodes CDR1 SGHNT and CDR2 YENEEA. Between the trimmed V and J ends, which lost 3 bases and 6 bases, there was a span of 14 bases. As DNA, the CDR3 is TGTGCCAGCAGCTTGAATCAGCAGGGCGCCGGGGAGCTGTTTTTT. Translated, it gives CASSLNQQGAGELFF. Drawing the rest from reference TRBV11-3 and TRBJ2-2, the complete variable domain is EAGVVQSPRYKIIEKKQPVAFWCNPISGHNTLYWYLQNLGQGPELLIRYENEEAVDDSQLPKDRFSAERLKGVDSTLKIQPAELGDSAVYLCASSLNQQGAGELFFGEGSRLTVL.

The chain has TRBV4-1 and TRBJ2-3, with TRBD2 identical over 10 bases. Looked up from germline, CDR1 is MGHRA and CDR2 is YSYEKL. The CDR3 length is 16 residues. Trimming removed 0 bases from V and 2 bases from J; junction bases left unmatched: 2. The CDR3 bases are TGCGCCAGCAGCCAAGATAGCGGGAGGATCACAGATACGCAGTATTTT. Encoded protein: CASSQDSGRITDTQYF.

This chain uses TRBV6-5 with TRBJ2-7, with D perhaps matching TRBD2 (6 bases). Per germline, CDR1 MNHEY and CDR2 SVGAGI. CDR3 size: 16 residues. Between the trimmed V and J ends, which lost 0 bases and 5 bases, there was a span of 17 bases. For the CDR3, the DNA is TGTGCCAGCAGTTACTCCACCGGGACTCCACCCCACGAGCAGTACTTC. Protein: CASSYSTGTPPHEQYF.

The rearrangement uses TRBV7-9 and TRBJ2-2, with 7 bases matching TRBD2. V shed 7 bases, J shed 4 bases, and the junction held 6 bases outside the gene matches. This CDR3 contains 14 residues. CDR1 SEHNR and CDR2 FQNEAQ come from the germline V gene (reference sequence). The CDR3 sequence: CASKGGSVTGELFF. The CDR3 nucleotides read TGTGCCAGCAAGGGCGGGAGCGTCACCGGGGAGCTGTTTTTT.

The chain combines TRBV19 with TRBJ2-7; D is perhaps TRBD1 (6 bases). The V and J ends lost 5 bases and 0 bases respectively, with 23 bases between them. This CDR3 contains 18 residues. CDR1 and CDR2 (germline): LNHDA, SQIVND (reference sequence). DNA of the CDR3: TGTGCCAGTAGTCTACAAAGTGGAGACAGGACCTCCTCCTACGAGCAGTACTTC. Translation: CASSLQSGDRTSSYEQYF.

The rearrangement uses TRBV5-4 and TRBJ1-2, with D unclear. Germline lookup yields CDR1 SGHNT and CDR2 YYREEE (reference sequence). The CDR3 contains 15 residues. Trimming pared 1 base from V and 7 bases from J, leaving 17 bases between. The CDR3 DNA reads TGTGCCAGCAGCTTGTGGGTGGAGGGATCGGCTGGCTACACCTTC. It translates to CASSLWVEGSAGYTF. Filled out from reference TRBV5-4 and TRBJ1-2, the complete variable domain reads ETGVTQSPTHLIKTRGQQVTLRCSSQSGHNTVSWYQQALGQGPQFIFQYYREEENGRGNFPPRFSGLQFPNYSSELNVNALELDDSALYLCASSLWVEGSAGYTFGSGTRLTVV.

This chain connects TRBV6-5 to TRBJ1-1; 10 nucleotides align to TRBD1. Trimming at V came to 7 bases and at J to 3 bases, leaving 8 bases not matched to a gene. Germline V gene lookup returns CDR1 MNHEY and CDR2 SVGAGI. The CDR3 extends over 15 amino acids. CDR3 in amino acids: CASNPGQGKYTEAFF. The CDR3 DNA sequence: TGTGCCAGCAACCCGGGACAGGGGAAATACACTGAAGCTTTCTTT.

The chain couples TRBV5-6 to TRBJ1-2, with D possibly TRBD1 on 5 matching bases. V was trimmed by 0 bases and J by 4 bases, leaving 13 bases between them. Per germline, CDR1 SGHDT and CDR2 YYEEEE. CDR3 size: 15 residues. The CDR3 region has the DNA TGTGCCAGCAGCTTGGTTGGGGGGTCGGTCTATGGCTACACCTTC. Its translation: CASSLVGGSVYGYTF.

The chain is built from TRBV4-3 and TRBJ1-1; 9 bases line up with TRBD1. CDR1 is LGHNA, CDR2 YSLEER, per germline. The J segment lost 3 bases and the V segment lost 1 base, leaving 9 bases of the junction unmatched. CDR3 length: 17 residues. CDR3 sequence: CASSQAPGQGGDTEAFF. The DNA of the CDR3 is TGCGCCAGCAGCCAAGCACCGGGACAGGGAGGGGACACTGAAGCTTTCTTT.

This chain links TRBV11-2 with TRBJ2-2, with D perhaps matching TRBD2 (7 bases). CDR1 and CDR2 from the germline V gene are SGHAT and FQNNGV. V lost 1 base and J 6 bases, leaving 15 bases between the germline ends. The CDR3 runs 16 residues. The CDR3: CASSLVGGASAGELFF. CDR3 nucleotide sequence: TGTGCCAGCAGCTTAGTAGGGGGGGCGAGCGCCGGGGAGCTGTTTTTT.